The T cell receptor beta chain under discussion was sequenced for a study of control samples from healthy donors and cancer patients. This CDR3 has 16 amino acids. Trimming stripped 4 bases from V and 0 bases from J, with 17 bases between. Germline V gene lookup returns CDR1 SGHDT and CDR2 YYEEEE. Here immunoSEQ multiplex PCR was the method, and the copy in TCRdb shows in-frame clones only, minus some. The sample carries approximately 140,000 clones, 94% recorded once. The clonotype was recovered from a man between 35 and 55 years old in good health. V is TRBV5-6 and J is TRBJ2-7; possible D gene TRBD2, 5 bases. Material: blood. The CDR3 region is CASSLLLDWSSYEQYF. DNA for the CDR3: TGTGCCAGCAGCCTCCTACTAGACTGGAGCTCCTACGAGCAGTACTTC.